The TCR beta chain under discussion was sequenced for a study of OX40 agonist ivuxolimab in advanced cancers. Background on the study: An anti-OX40 (CD134) antibody with agonistic activity, ivuxolimab, was administered to patients. A history of anti-PD-1, anti-PD-L1 or anti-CTLA-4 therapy was acceptable, and more than 30% had some. Overall study results and limits: At 0.1 to 3.0 mg/kg, clonal expansion of CD4+ and CD8+ blood T cells had occurred by week 6.

Method: immunoSEQ multiplex PCR; TCRdb's copy keeps in-frame clones and lacks some. The data hold 110,000 or so clones, with approximately 90% observed a single time. The germline CDR1 and CDR2 sequences are KGHSH and LQKENI. The CDR3 consists of 17 residues. Trimming took off 8 bases at V and 0 bases at J, with 21 bases between the two ends. Anyone with autoimmune disease history or systemic immunosuppression was excluded. Concerning this clone: Its target is unknown.

This chain uses TRBV18 with TRBJ2-3, with D perhaps matching TRBD2 (6 bases). The specimen comprised CD4+ or CD8+ T cells sorted from blood, sampled in a trial of the OX40 agonist ivuxolimab. This receptor was taken from an adult with an advanced solid tumor such as melanoma, head and neck, liver or kidney cancer. DNA for the CDR3: TGTGCCAGCCCCCCTAACTTAGCGGAGCGGAGCACAGATACGCAGTATTTT. This translates into CASPPNLAERSTDTQYF. The variable domain in full, completed from reference TRBV18 and TRBJ2-3, reads NAGVMQNPRHLVRRRGQEARLRCSPMKGHSHVYWYRQLPEEGLKFMVYLQKENIIDESGMPKERFSAEFPKEGPSILRIQQVVRGDSAAYFCASPPNLAERSTDTQYFGPGTRLTVL.